The entry that follows covers one T cell receptor (beta chain) sequence. Its antigen is not identified. The entry originates in a study of T cell repertoires in cytomegalovirus infection. The wider study: Recently identified HLA-C-restricted CMV epitopes were among the peptides used. CMV infection together with matching HLA type was indicated by public TCR beta signatures. General study results and limits: Of the TCR beta families, the public ones yielded a cumulative frequency that identified carriers of CMV plus the relevant HLA.

Trimming left V 0 bases short and J 5 bases short, with 11 bases between. CDR3 length equals 15 residues. Germline values: CDR1 LGHNA, CDR2 YSLEER. A single record per CDR3 protein comes from TCRdb applying MiXCR to the reads. Of hundreds of thousands of distinct CDR3 sequences detected, about 30% appear once; the ten largest clones hold roughly 20%. The sequences come from cultured PBMCs, collected from culture after CMV antigen stimulation. The sequence derives from a human donor in good health (CMV status not recorded). Some clones in this sample may be carry-over from other donors' samples. V and J are TRBV4-3 and TRBJ2-1, with D perhaps matching TRBD2 (5 bases). CDR3 in DNA: TGCGCCAGCAGCCAAGATTGGCCCGGGAACAATGAGCAGTTCTTC. It specifies CASSQDWPGNNEQFF.